The source of this TCR beta chain is a study of long-term antiretroviral therapy in people with HIV. Prior to DNA extraction, the samples held 1-10 million cryopreserved PBMC. This CDR3 spans 13 amino acids. Germline CDR1 is SGHTA and CDR2 is FQGNSA. Deletions cut 6 bases from V and 5 bases from J, with 12 bases between. The run of the v3.0 immunoSEQ assay was at survey level. Generated by immunoSEQ multiplex PCR, the TCRdb table keeps only in-frame clones and is missing some. The data show approximately 12,000 clones, with over 65% seen just once and roughly 15% held by the top ten. The rearrangement joins TRBV7-2 to TRBJ2-3; D is unresolved. The starting material was unsorted PBMCs, obtained about 3.1 years before starting antiretroviral therapy. This clonotype was obtained from a middle-aged man with HIV. The CDR3 DNA reads as TGTGCCAGCAGATTAAACTGGCAAGATACGCAGTATTTT. It encodes CASRLNWQDTQYF.